One sample yielded the 12 T cell receptor beta chains listed below, sequenced in a study of identical twins listed by TCRdb under 2016. Receptor libraries were prepared by 5' RACE. TCRdb shows the sequencer as Illumina HiSeq 2000. TCRdb reprocessing: public reads trimmed at Q25 with fastp, clones called with MiXCR, in-frame beta chains kept. Rows with a matching CDR3 protein are joined into one entry that keeps the most common DNA and genes. A total of 200,000 to 250,000 distinct CDR3 sequences appear in this sample, about 7% of them only once. Roughly 3.6% of the sample lies in the top ten. This sample also belongs to another study, concerning yellow fever vaccine responses in identical twins.

The material sequenced was memory (CD45RO+) T cells sorted from blood. Explained via the paper, the cell subset or site label denotes: CD45RO+ enriched T cells. The origin of the receptors is a woman between 18 and 29 years old in good health.

This clonotype was seen a few times. The genes are TRBV6-1 and TRBJ1-1; perhaps TRBD1 as D (5 bases). Trimming pared 6 bases from V and 6 bases from J, leaving 17 bases between. CDR1 MNHNS and CDR2 SASEGT come from the germline V gene. This CDR3 spans 14 amino acids. The CDR3 nucleotides are TGTGCCAGCAGGGGACGGGGCCCCGACCCTGAAGCTTTCTTT. This encodes CASRGRGPDPEAFF.

This clonotype was detected ten times or more. V and J are TRBV28 and TRBJ2-7, with 9 bases aligning to TRBD1. Germline-derived CDR1 and CDR2 are MDHEN and SYDVKM. This CDR3 is 14 amino acids long. The J segment lost 3 bases and the V segment lost 6 bases, leaving 6 bases of the junction unmatched. The CDR3 DNA reads as TGTGCCAGCAGATCGCCGGGACAGGGCTACGAGCAGTACTTC. This encodes CASRSPGQGYEQYF.

This clonotype turned up a few times. The J gene is TRBJ2-2, the V gene TRBV5-4, with TRBD1 identical over 9 bases. The germline V gene has CDR1 SGHNT and CDR2 YYREEE (reference sequence). The V gene end was trimmed by 4 bases and the J gene end by 5 bases; junction bases not matched to a gene: 3. The CDR3 sequence is 14 residues long. CDR3 sequence (DNA): TGTGCCAGCAGCAGGGACAGGGAGACCGGGGAGCTGTTTTTT. Translation: CASSRDRETGELFF. The full variable domain, in which reference TRBV5-4 and TRBJ2-2 provide the parts outside the CDR3, is ETGVTQSPTHLIKTRGQQVTLRCSSQSGHNTVSWYQQALGQGPQFIFQYYREEENGRGNFPPRFSGLQFPNYSSELNVNALELDDSALYLCASSRDRETGELFFGEGSRLTVL.

Many counts were recorded for this clonotype. The chain links TRBV5-5 to TRBJ2-1, with unresolved D. Trimming removed 4 bases at V and 9 bases at J, with 14 bases between. Looked up from germline, CDR1 is SGHKS and CDR2 is YYEKEE (reference sequence). The CDR3 sequence is 13 residues long. The CDR3 coding sequence is TGTGCCAGCAGCCAAATATTACGGAGTGAGCAGTTCTTC. As protein: CASSQILRSEQFF.

The sample holds a few counts of this clonotype. This chain connects TRBV20-1 to TRBJ2-1; no definite D call. CDR3 size: 14 residues. With 3 bases removed from V and 0 bases from J, the gap between germline ends came to 9 bases. Per germline, CDR1 DFQATT and CDR2 SNEGSKA (reference sequence). CDR3 DNA sequence: TGCAGTGCTAGTGGCGAGACCTCCTACAATGAGCAGTTCTTC. The encoded protein is CSASGETSYNEQFF.

This clonotype occurred many times. V and J are TRBV12-3 or TRBV12-4 and TRBJ2-1, with 7 positions matching TRBD2. Trimming cost V 3 bases and J 5 bases; bases outside gene matches: 4. The CDR3 runs 14 residues. DNA for the CDR3: TGTGCCAGCAGTTTCGCGGGAGCCCACAATGAGCAGTTCTTC. As protein: CASSFAGAHNEQFF.

In its sample, this clonotype was seen a few times. The genes are TRBV7-9 and TRBJ1-1, with unresolved D. The CDR3 totals 16 residues. The V gene lost 0 bases and the J gene lost 0 bases, with 11 bases spanning the gap. Germline assignment: CDR1 SEHNR and CDR2 FQNEAQ (reference sequence). The CDR3 protein is CASSLATLLMNTEAFF. CDR3 coding DNA: TGTGCCAGCAGCTTAGCAACCCTACTCATGAACACTGAAGCTTTCTTT.

The rearrangement links TRBV18 to TRBJ1-2; 7 bases are shared with TRBD1. Germline V gives CDR1 KGHSH, CDR2 LQKENI. The trim removed 6 bases at V and 5 bases at J, leaving 18 bases unmatched. This CDR3 is built from 17 residues. The CDR3 nucleotides read TGTGCCAGCTCTCGCGCACACAGGGGAGTGGTCCCGTATGGCTACACCTTC. Translating it yields CASSRAHRGVVPYGYTF. Complete variable domain (other parts from reference TRBV18 and TRBJ1-2): NAGVMQNPRHLVRRRGQEARLRCSPMKGHSHVYWYRQLPEEGLKFMVYLQKENIIDESGMPKERFSAEFPKEGPSILRIQQVVRGDSAAYFCASSRAHRGVVPYGYTFGSGTRLTVV.

The chain recombines TRBV6-5 with TRBJ2-6, with D uncertain. The CDR3 loop spans 17 amino acids. Trimming took off 1 base at V and 0 bases at J, with 10 bases between the two ends. Germline CDR1 reads MNHEY; CDR2 reads SVGAGI. The CDR3 reads CASSYYKSISGANVLTF. The CDR3 bases are TGTGCCAGCAGTTACTATAAGTCAATCTCTGGGGCCAACGTCCTGACTTTC.

This rearrangement joins TRBV4-1 to TRBJ2-4, with TRBD1 matching over 7 bases. V lost 1 base to trimming and J lost 5 bases; unmatched junction nucleotides: 2. The germline V gene has CDR1 MGHRA and CDR2 YSYEKL. This CDR3 is 14 amino acids long. The CDR3 nucleotides are TGCGCCAGCAGCCAAGTAACAGGGGAAAACATTCAGTACTTC. It encodes CASSQVTGENIQYF.

This clonotype showed up many times. V and J are TRBV4-2 and TRBJ2-1; D is undetermined. Deletions cut 0 bases from V and 8 bases from J, with 11 bases between. The CDR3 loop spans 14 amino acids. Germline V gene data show CDR1 as LGHNA and CDR2 as YNFKEQ. The CDR3 reads CASSQDRAVDEQFF. As DNA, the CDR3 is TGTGCCAGCAGCCAAGATAGGGCCGTCGATGAGCAGTTCTTC.

The sample holds a few counts of this clonotype. V is TRBV5-6 and J is TRBJ2-1; D is tentatively TRBD1 or TRBD2 (7 bases each). Germline V lookup: CDR1 SGHDT, CDR2 YYEEEE. Trimming left V 3 bases short and J 7 bases short, with 20 bases between. This CDR3 spans 16 amino acids. This chain's CDR3 is CASSSETRQGGNEQFF. The DNA of the CDR3 is TGTGCCAGCAGCTCCGAAACTCGACAGGGAGGGAATGAGCAGTTCTTC.